Presented here are 30 T cell receptor beta chains from one specimen sequenced in a study of T cells in Graves' hyperthyroidism and ophthalmopathy. Amplification targeted TCR beta CDR3 regions from RNA transcripts. First-round RT-PCR of the TCR CDR3 relied on the HTBI primer set. TCRdb re-analysed the multiplex PCR reads in MiXCR, keeping a single row per CDR3 protein. The data show fewer than 350,000 distinct CDR3 sequences, with 18% seen just once and 15% to 18% held by the top ten. Sequencing used blood. The receptors here all came from a woman in her thirties or forties with Graves' ophthalmopathy.

This clonotype was observed at least ten times. V and J are TRBV7-9 and TRBJ2-1, with D possibly being TRBD1 (6 bases). The CDR3 length is 12 residues. Looked up from germline, CDR1 is SEHNR and CDR2 is FQNEAQ (reference sequence). The V gene lost 4 bases and the J gene lost 7 bases, with 8 bases spanning the gap. CDR3 amino acids: CASSSQGNEQFF. Here the CDR3 DNA reads TGTGCCAGCAGCTCACAGGGTAATGAGCAGTTCTTC.

This clonotype occurred many times. The chain recombines TRBV9 with TRBJ1-1; unclear D gene. Trimming left V 4 bases short and J 2 bases short, with 9 bases between. CDR3 length: 13 amino acids. Per germline, CDR1 SGDLS and CDR2 YYNGEE. The CDR3 protein is CASSQLTNTEAFF. Here the CDR3 DNA reads TGTGCCAGCAGCCAACTAACTAACACTGAAGCTTTCTTT.

Ten or more counts support this clonotype. The chain is built from TRBV4-1 and TRBJ2-7; the D gene could be TRBD1 or TRBD2 (5 bases each). The ends were cut back, 3 bases at V and 3 bases at J, with 18 bases in the middle. Germline V gene lookup returns CDR1 MGHRA and CDR2 YSYEKL. The CDR3 has 16 amino acids. The CDR3 protein is CASSHATGTTHYEQYF. As DNA, the CDR3 is TGCGCCAGCAGCCATGCGACCGGGACGACCCACTACGAGCAGTACTTC.

This clonotype was seen a handful of times. The chain carries TRBV6-1 and TRBJ2-7, with a possible D match to TRBD2 (6 bases). Germline V gene sequence: CDR1 MNHNS, CDR2 SASEGT. The CDR3 has 13 residues. V lost 6 bases to trimming and J lost 0 bases, with 9 bases between them. In DNA form, the CDR3 reads TGTGCCAGCAGGGTAGCGGCCTCCTACGAGCAGTACTTC. Translation: CASRVAASYEQYF.

This clonotype appeared a few times. The chain couples TRBV28 to TRBJ2-5; unclear D gene. This CDR3 comprises 16 residues. CDR1 is MDHEN, CDR2 SYDVKM, per germline. With 1 base removed from V and 1 base from J, the gap between germline ends came to 13 bases. CDR3 sequence: CASSLYLQNLQETQYF. The DNA of the CDR3 is TGTGCCAGCAGTTTATATTTGCAGAACCTCCAAGAGACCCAGTACTTC.

This clonotype was recorded a few times. Sequence at one end of the junction differs from germline and may be a read error. J is TRBJ1-3 and V is TRBV13, with TRBD1 as a possible D gene (5 bases). Germline CDR1 PRHDT, CDR2 FYEKMQ (reference sequence). The CDR3 runs 15 residues. This chain's CDR3 is CASSLNIGAGNTISF. CDR3 in DNA: TGTGCCAGCAGCCTCAACATCGGGGCTGGAAACACCATATCTTTT.

The chain carries TRBV28 and TRBJ2-7; TRBD1 matches 9 bases. V trimming: 6 bases; J trimming: 6 bases; junction bases outside the gene matches: 9. Germline CDR1 MDHEN, CDR2 SYDVKM. The CDR3 has 14 residues. The CDR3 nucleotides are TGTGCCAGCAGGCTCTCAGGGACAGGGACCGAGCAGTACTTC. It is translated as CASRLSGTGTEQYF.

This clonotype was seen repeatedly, ten times or more. The chain employs TRBV9 and TRBJ1-1; D is possibly TRBD1 (6 bases). This CDR3 has 15 residues. V lost 3 bases and J lost 5, with 17 bases in between. The V gene's germline CDR1 is SGDLS and CDR2 YYNGEE. The CDR3 coding sequence is TGTGCCAGCAGCGGAGACGCAGGGGAGGATACTGAAGCTTTCTTT. Residues: CASSGDAGEDTEAFF.

On this clonotype: A read error is possible here, since a much larger clone lies one base away. The CDR3 nucleotides are TGTGCCAGTAGTATAGAAGCGGGAGGCATAGAGGGGCAGTACGTC. Translated, it gives CASSIEAGGIEGQYV. V usage is TRBV19 and J usage is TRBJ2-7; 9 bases fit TRBD2. CDR1 is LNHDA and CDR2 is SQIVND in the germline V gene (reference sequence). V shed 0 bases and J 9 bases; nucleotides not matched to a gene: 9. The CDR3 has 15 residues.

This chain uses TRBV7-9 with TRBJ1-1; D is ambiguous. The CDR3 extends over 14 amino acids. V was trimmed by 5 bases and J by 3 bases, leaving 13 bases between them. The germline V gene encodes CDR1 SEHNR and CDR2 FQNEAQ (reference sequence). CDR3 amino acids: CASSTLNRDTEAFF. CDR3 nucleotide sequence: TGTGCCAGCAGCACCTTAAATAGAGACACTGAAGCTTTCTTT.

This clonotype was seen many times. The rearrangement joins TRBV27 to TRBJ2-3, with 8 bases that match TRBD1. The ends lost 3 bases at V and 4 bases at J; junction bases unmatched: 9. CDR3 length: 16 amino acids. The germline V gene encodes CDR1 MNHEY and CDR2 SMNVEV (reference sequence). The DNA for the CDR3 is TGTGCCAGCAGTTTTCAGCCCCGACAGGGGTCAGATACGCAGTATTTT. It encodes CASSFQPRQGSDTQYF.

This clonotype was seen at least ten times. The chain uses TRBV12-3 or TRBV12-4 and TRBJ2-2; 7 bases line up with TRBD2. V was clipped by 6 bases and J by 6 bases; unmatched bases: 10. CDR3 length: 15 amino acids. The CDR3, as DNA: TGTGCCAGCAGCCCGACTAGCAGCGGCGCCGGGGAGCTGTTTTTT. Translating it yields CASSPTSSGAGELFF.

This clonotype has a count of ten or more. V usage is TRBV6-1 and J usage is TRBJ1-3; a weak D match, TRBD1 (5 bases). CDR3 length: 15 residues. The V end lost 5 bases, the J end lost 0 bases, and 11 bases lay between the germline ends. CDR1 is MNHNS and CDR2 is SASEGT in the germline V gene. Here the CDR3 reads CASSPGTVSGNTIYF. The CDR3 bases are TGTGCCAGCAGTCCTGGGACGGTCTCTGGAAACACCATATATTTT.

The J gene is TRBJ2-7, the V gene TRBV7-3, with a weak D call TRBD2 (5 bases). The CDR3 is 20 amino acids. Germline V CDR1 and CDR2: SGHTA, FQGTGA. V shed 1 base and J shed 5 bases, with 30 bases lying between them. CDR3 sequence: CASSLKAICTAERQGHEQYF. The CDR3 bases are TGTGCCAGCAGCTTAAAGGCGATCTGCACAGCGGAAAGACAAGGCCACGAGCAGTACTTC. The whole variable domain, filled in from reference TRBV7-3 and TRBJ2-7, reads GAGVSQTPSNKVTEKGKYVELRCDPISGHTALYWYRQSLGQGPEFLIYFQGTGAADDSGLPNDRFFAVRPEGSVSTLKIQRTERGDSAVYLCASSLKAICTAERQGHEQYFGPGTRLTVT.

This clonotype has ten or more counts. The V gene is TRBV7-9, the J gene TRBJ1-1; D gene ambiguous. The CDR3 sequence is 16 residues long. V was clipped by 2 bases and J by 6 bases, with 19 bases between them. Germline lookup yields CDR1 SEHNR and CDR2 FQNEAQ (reference sequence). The CDR3 loop is CASSLPKSDIHAEAFF. Here the CDR3 DNA reads TGTGCCAGCAGCTTACCGAAATCTGACATCCACGCTGAAGCTTTCTTT.

This CDR3 is CASSPRADRYNEKLFF. The CDR3 DNA is TGTGCCAGCTCACCGAGGGCGGACAGGTATAATGAAAAACTGTTTTTT. The rearrangement joins TRBV18 to TRBJ1-4; 7 bases line up with TRBD1. The germline V gene encodes CDR1 KGHSH and CDR2 LQKENI. There are 16 residues in the CDR3. The V gene end was trimmed by 3 bases and the J gene end by 4 bases; junction bases not matched to a gene: 8.

The chain employs TRBV19 and TRBJ2-6; D gene ambiguous. V was trimmed by 3 bases and J by 0 bases, leaving 9 bases between them. Germline CDR1 is LNHDA and CDR2 is SQIVND (reference sequence). The CDR3 runs to 16 residues. The CDR3 DNA is TGTGCCAGTAGTATTCCAGGAGACTCTGGGGCCAACGTCCTGACTTTC. Translating gives CASSIPGDSGANVLTF.

At least ten counts were recorded for this clonotype. The J gene is TRBJ1-5, the V gene TRBV4-1; D may be TRBD1 (6 bases). This CDR3 spans 16 amino acids. The ends were cut back, 3 bases at V and 2 bases at J, with 14 bases in the middle. Germline CDR1 reads MGHRA; CDR2 reads YSYEKL. The CDR3, as DNA: TGCGCCAGCAGCCAGCAGGCCGGGGGCGGCAATCAGCCCCAGCATTTT. As protein: CASSQQAGGGNQPQHF.

The V gene is TRBV5-8, the J gene TRBJ1-5, with 7 bases fitting TRBD1. This CDR3 has 15 amino acids. Germline CDR1 reads SGHTS; CDR2 reads YDEGEE. V was clipped by 2 bases and J by 0 bases; unmatched bases: 2. CDR3 nucleotide sequence: TGTGCCAGCAGCTTCAAGGGGGCTAGCAATCAGCCCCAGCATTTT. Translating gives CASSFKGASNQPQHF.

This clonotype was counted at least ten times. The V and J genes are TRBV27 and TRBJ1-2; possible D gene TRBD1, 5 bases. CDR1 and CDR2 (germline): MNHEY, SMNVEV (reference sequence). The V end was cut by 3 bases, the J end by 8 bases, with 13 bases between. This CDR3 has 13 residues. CDR3 in DNA: TGTGCCAGCAGTTTTCAGGGCGCGGAGGGCTACACCTTC. This translates into CASSFQGAEGYTF.

The J gene is TRBJ1-1, the V gene TRBV29-1, with D uncertain. The CDR3 extends over 11 amino acids. The ends were cut back, 6 bases at V and 1 base at J, with 6 bases in the middle. Germline assignment: CDR1 SQVTM and CDR2 ANQGSEA. The CDR3 DNA reads as TGCAGCGTCCCGAGGAACACTGAAGCTTTCTTT. It yields the protein CSVPRNTEAFF.

The chain combines TRBV6-1 with TRBJ2-4; the D gene could be TRBD1 or TRBD2 (5 bases each). Trimming cost V 3 bases and J 8 bases, with 14 bases left between them. There are 14 residues in the CDR3. Germline CDR1 reads MNHNS; CDR2 reads SASEGT. The CDR3 loop reads CASSEGRTSDIQYF. Written as DNA, the CDR3 is TGTGCCAGCAGTGAGGGACGGACCTCGGACATTCAGTACTTC.

In its sample, this clonotype was seen many times. This chain joins TRBV27 and TRBJ1-5; no firm D call. Germline CDR1 MNHEY, CDR2 SMNVEV (reference sequence). This CDR3 comprises 13 residues. With 0 bases removed from V and 8 bases from J, the gap between germline ends came to 8 bases. This chain's CDR3 is CASSLSWVEPQHF. The CDR3 bases are TGTGCCAGCAGTTTATCTTGGGTTGAGCCCCAGCATTTT.

CDR3 sequence (DNA): TGTGCCAGCACCCGCTCTACAGTGGAGCACGAGCAGTACTTC. This sequence encodes CASTRSTVEHEQYF. The chain couples TRBV6-1 to TRBJ2-7; D is ambiguous. Trimming took 7 bases from V and 5 from J, leaving 18 bases between them. The V gene's germline CDR1 is MNHNS and CDR2 SASEGT. The length of the CDR3 is 14 residues.

The chain joins TRBV12-3 or TRBV12-4 to TRBJ1-1; D call uncertain. This CDR3 is 17 amino acids long. V lost 6 bases, J lost 1 base, and 21 bases lay in between. The CDR3 here is CASSLWVTIGGNTEAFF. CDR3 bases: TGTGCCAGCAGCCTTTGGGTGACAATAGGAGGGAACACTGAAGCTTTCTTT.

This clonotype was detected ten times or more. The chain joins TRBV6-2 or TRBV6-3 to TRBJ1-5, with D hard to call. The germline V gene has CDR1 MNHEY and CDR2 SVGEGT. Trimming pared 1 base from V and 0 bases from J, leaving 7 bases between. This CDR3 is built from 15 residues. CDR3 sequence (DNA): TGTGCCAGCAGTTACTTCCAGATTAGCAATCAGCCCCAGCATTTT. Protein product: CASSYFQISNQPQHF.

The V gene is TRBV11-2, the J gene TRBJ2-3; either TRBD1 or TRBD2 may supply D (6 bases each). The germline CDR1 and CDR2 sequences are SGHAT and FQNNGV. The CDR3 covers 15 residues. V dropped 7 bases and J dropped 0 bases, with 14 bases sitting between them. DNA for the CDR3: TGTGCCAGCACGAGAGGGGGAGGTAGCACAGATACGCAGTATTTT. The encoded protein is CASTRGGGSTDTQYF.

Many counts were recorded for this clonotype. The chain uses TRBV2 and TRBJ2-2, with a weak D call TRBD2 (7 bases). This CDR3 is 15 amino acids long. Trimming shortened V by 8 bases and J by 7 bases, and 20 bases separated the two germline ends. Looked up from germline, CDR1 is SNHLY and CDR2 is FYNNEI. CDR3 loop: CASGVSGGLYGELFF. CDR3 nucleotides: TGTGCCAGCGGAGTCTCCGGGGGGCTGTACGGGGAGCTGTTTTTT.

This clonotype has a count of ten or more. J is TRBJ1-1 and V is TRBV6-1; D is possibly TRBD1 (5 bases). The V and J ends lost 6 bases and 4 bases respectively, with 12 bases between them. This CDR3 is built from 13 residues. Germline V gives CDR1 MNHNS, CDR2 SASEGT. The CDR3: CASRERGFTEAFF. The CDR3 nucleotides read TGTGCCAGCAGAGAAAGGGGATTCACTGAAGCTTTCTTT.

At least ten counts were recorded for this clonotype. A read error may explain this, as a much larger clone is one base away. The gene calls are TRBV2 and TRBJ1-1; no clear D gene. CDR3 length equals 13 residues. V lost 4 bases, J lost 4 bases, and 10 bases lay in between. Per germline, CDR1 SNHLY and CDR2 FYNNEI. The CDR3 DNA follows: TGTGCCAGCAGTGTGGGGAGGAGCACTGAAGCTTTCTTT. Protein sequence: CASSVGRSTEAFF. Filled out from reference TRBV2 and TRBJ1-1, the complete variable domain reads EPEVTQTPSHQVTQMGQEVILRCVPISNHLYFYWYRQILGQKVEFLVSFYNNEISEKSEIFDDQFSVERPDGSNFTLKIRSTKLEDSAMYFCASSVGRSTEAFFGQGTRLTVV.